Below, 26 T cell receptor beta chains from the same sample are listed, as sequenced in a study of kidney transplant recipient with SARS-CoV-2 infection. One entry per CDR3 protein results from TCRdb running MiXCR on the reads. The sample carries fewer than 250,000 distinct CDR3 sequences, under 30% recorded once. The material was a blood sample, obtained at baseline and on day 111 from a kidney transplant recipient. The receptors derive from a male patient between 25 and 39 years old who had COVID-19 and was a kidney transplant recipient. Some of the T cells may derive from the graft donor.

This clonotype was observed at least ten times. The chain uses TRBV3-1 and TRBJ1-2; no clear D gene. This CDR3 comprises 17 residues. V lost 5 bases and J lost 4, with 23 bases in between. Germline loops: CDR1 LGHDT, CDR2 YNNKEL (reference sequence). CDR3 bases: TGTGCCAGCAGCGTGGAATCCACCCTTCGAAAGACCTATGGCTACACCTTC. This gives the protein CASSVESTLRKTYGYTF.

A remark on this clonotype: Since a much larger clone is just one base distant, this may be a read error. The CDR3 DNA is TGTGCCAGCAGGGACCGGGGCAATCAGCCCCAGCATTTT. Translating gives CASRDRGNQPQHF. This rearrangement joins TRBV6-4 to TRBJ1-5; D uncertain. This CDR3 spans 13 amino acids. The V end was cut by 6 bases, the J end by 2 bases, with 8 bases between. CDR1 is MRHNA, CDR2 SNTAGT, per germline.

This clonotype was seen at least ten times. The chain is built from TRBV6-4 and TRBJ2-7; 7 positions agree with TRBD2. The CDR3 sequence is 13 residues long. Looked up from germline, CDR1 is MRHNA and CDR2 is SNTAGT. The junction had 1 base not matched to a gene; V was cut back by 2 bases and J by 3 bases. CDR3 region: CASSDGTNYEQYF. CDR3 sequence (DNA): TGTGCCAGCAGTGACGGGACTAACTACGAGCAGTACTTC.

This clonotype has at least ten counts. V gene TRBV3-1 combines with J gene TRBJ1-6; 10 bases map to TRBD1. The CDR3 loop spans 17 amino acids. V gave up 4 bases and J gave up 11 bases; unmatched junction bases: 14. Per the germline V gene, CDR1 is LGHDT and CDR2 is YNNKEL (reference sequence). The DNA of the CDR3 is TGTGCCAGCAGCCGACGGTGGACAGGGGGTTTTCCCCCACCCCTCCACTTT. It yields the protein CASSRRWTGGFPPPLHF.

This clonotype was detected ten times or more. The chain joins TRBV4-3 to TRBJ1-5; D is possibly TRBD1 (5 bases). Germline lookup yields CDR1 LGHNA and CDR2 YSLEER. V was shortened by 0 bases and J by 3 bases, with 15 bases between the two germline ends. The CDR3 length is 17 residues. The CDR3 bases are TGCGCCAGCAGCCAAGATTGGGGGAGGGAGTACAATCAGCCCCAGCATTTT. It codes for CASSQDWGREYNQPQHF.

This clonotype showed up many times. The CDR3 DNA reads as TGTGCCAGTAGTATAGTACCAGGGCGAAACACTGAAGCTTTCTTT. This gives the protein CASSIVPGRNTEAFF. The chain is built from TRBV19 and TRBJ1-1; tentatively, D is TRBD1 (5 bases). Looked up from germline, CDR1 is LNHDA and CDR2 is SQIVND (reference sequence). The CDR3 is 15 residues long. Deletions cut 1 base from V and 2 bases from J, with 11 bases between.

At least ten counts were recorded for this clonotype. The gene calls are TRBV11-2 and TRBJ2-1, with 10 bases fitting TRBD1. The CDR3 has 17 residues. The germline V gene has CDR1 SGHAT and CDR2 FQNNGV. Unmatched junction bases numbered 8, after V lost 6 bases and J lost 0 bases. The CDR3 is CASRYRDRGSSYNEQFF. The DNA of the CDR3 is TGTGCCAGCAGATACCGGGACAGGGGCTCCTCCTACAATGAGCAGTTCTTC. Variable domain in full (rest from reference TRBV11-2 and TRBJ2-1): EAGVAQSPRYKIIEKRQSVAFWCNPISGHATLYWYQQILGQGPKLLIQFQNNGVVDDSQLPKDRFSAERLKGVDSTLKIQPAKLEDSAVYLCASRYRDRGSSYNEQFFGPGTRLTVL.

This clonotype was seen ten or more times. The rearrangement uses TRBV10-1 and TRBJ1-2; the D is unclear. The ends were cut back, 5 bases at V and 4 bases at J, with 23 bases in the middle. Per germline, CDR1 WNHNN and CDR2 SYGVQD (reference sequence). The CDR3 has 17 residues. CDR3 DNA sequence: TGCGCCAGCAGTACTTGGGCAAGATCGCGAAAGACCTATGGCTACACCTTC. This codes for CASSTWARSRKTYGYTF.

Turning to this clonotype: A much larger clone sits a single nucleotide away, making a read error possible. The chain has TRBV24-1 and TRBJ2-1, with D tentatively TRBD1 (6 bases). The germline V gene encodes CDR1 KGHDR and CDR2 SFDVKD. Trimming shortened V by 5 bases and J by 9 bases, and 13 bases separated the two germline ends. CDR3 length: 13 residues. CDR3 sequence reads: CATSAGRGGEQFF. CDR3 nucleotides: TGTGCCACCAGTGCCGGTCGAGGGGGTGAGCAGTTCTTC.

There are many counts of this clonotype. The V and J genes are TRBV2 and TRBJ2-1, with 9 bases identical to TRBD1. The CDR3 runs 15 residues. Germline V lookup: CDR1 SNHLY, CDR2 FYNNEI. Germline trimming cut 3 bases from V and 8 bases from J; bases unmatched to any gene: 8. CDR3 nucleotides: TGTGCCAGCAGTGAGCAGGGACAGGGAGGGCATGAGCAGTTCTTC. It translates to CASSEQGQGGHEQFF.

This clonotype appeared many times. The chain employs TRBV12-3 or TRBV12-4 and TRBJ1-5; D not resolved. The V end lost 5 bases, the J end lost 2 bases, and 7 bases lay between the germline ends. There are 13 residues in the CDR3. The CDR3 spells CASSIQRNQPQHF. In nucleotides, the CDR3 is TGTGCCAGCAGTATACAGCGCAATCAGCCCCAGCATTTT.

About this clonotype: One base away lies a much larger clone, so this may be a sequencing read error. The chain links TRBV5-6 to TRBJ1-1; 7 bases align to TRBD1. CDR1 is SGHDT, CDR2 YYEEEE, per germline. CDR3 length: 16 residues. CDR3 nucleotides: TGTGCCGGCAGCACCTTATCTCCAGGGGGGAACACTGAAGCTTTCTTT. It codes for CAGSTLSPGGNTEAFF.

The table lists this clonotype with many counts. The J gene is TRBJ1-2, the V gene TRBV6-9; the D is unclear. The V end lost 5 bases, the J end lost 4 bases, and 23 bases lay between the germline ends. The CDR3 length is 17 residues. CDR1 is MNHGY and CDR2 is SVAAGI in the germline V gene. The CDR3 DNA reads TGTGCCAGCAGTAATAACGCGCCTTACGGAAAGACCTATGGCTACACCTTC. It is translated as CASSNNAPYGKTYGYTF.

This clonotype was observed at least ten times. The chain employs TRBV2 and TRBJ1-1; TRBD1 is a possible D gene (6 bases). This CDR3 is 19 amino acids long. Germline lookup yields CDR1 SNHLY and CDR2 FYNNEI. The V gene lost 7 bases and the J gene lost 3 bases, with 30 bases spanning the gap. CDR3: CASNLGGDTTIGGYTEAFF. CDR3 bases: TGTGCCAGCAACCTAGGGGGGGACACCACCATCGGAGGATACACTGAAGCTTTCTTT.

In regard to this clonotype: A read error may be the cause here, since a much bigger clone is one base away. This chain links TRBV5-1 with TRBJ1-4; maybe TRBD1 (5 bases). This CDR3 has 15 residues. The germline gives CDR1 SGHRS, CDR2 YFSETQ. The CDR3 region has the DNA TGCGCCAGCAACTTGGACATATCCCCTAATGAAAAACTGTTTTTT. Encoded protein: CASNLDISPNEKLFF.

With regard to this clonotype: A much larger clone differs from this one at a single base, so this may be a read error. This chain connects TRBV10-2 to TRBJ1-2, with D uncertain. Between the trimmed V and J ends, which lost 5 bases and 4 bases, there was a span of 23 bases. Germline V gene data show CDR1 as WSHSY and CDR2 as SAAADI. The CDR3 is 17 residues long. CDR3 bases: TGCGCCAGCAGTAGGTTCGGCACTTCTAGAAAGATCTATGGCTACACCTTC. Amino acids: CASSRFGTSRKIYGYTF.

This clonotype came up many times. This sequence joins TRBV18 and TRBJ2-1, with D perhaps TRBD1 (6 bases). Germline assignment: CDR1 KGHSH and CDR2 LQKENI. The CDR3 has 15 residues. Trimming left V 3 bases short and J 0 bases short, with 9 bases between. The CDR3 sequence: CASSPQTGSYNEQFF. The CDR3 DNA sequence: TGTGCCAGCTCACCCCAGACAGGCTCCTACAATGAGCAGTTCTTC.

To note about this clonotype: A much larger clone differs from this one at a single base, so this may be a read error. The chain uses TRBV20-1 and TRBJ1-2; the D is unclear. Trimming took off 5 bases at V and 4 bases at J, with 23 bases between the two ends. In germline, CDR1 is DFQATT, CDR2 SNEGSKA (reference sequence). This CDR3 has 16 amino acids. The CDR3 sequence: CSAVQLLLRKTYGYTF. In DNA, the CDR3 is TGCAGTGCTGTGCAGTTGCTGCTTCGAAAGACCTATGGCTACACCTTC.

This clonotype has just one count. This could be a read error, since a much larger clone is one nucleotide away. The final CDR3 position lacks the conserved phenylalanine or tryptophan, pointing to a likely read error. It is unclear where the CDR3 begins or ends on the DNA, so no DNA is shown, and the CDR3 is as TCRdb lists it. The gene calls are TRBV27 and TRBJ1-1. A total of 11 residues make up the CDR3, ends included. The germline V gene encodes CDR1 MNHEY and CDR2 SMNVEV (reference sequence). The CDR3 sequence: CASSDVHGSFS.

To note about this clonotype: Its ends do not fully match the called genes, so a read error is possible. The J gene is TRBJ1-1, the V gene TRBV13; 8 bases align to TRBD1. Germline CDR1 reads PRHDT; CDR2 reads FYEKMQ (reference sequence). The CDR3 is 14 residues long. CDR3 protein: CASSHGQGNTEVFF. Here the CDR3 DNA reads TGTGCCAGCAGCCACGGACAGGGTAACACTGAAGTTTTCTTC.

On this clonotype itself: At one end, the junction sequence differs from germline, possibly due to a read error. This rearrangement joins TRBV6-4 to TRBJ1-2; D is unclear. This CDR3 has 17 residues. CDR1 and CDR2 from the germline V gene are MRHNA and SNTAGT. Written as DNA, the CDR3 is TGTGCCAGCAGTAGTCAGAGCTCACACGGAAAGACCTATGGCTACACCTTT. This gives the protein CASSSQSSHGKTYGYTF.

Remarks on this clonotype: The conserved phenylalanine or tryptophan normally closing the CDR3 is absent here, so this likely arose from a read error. The CDR3 protein is CASSYNQPYGRTYGYTL. CDR3 nucleotides: TGTGCCAGCAGTTATAACCAGCCTTACGGAAGGACCTATGGCTACACCCTC. This rearrangement joins TRBV6-5 to TRBJ1-2; D gene uncertain. CDR1 and CDR2 from the germline V gene are MNHEY and SVGAGI. CDR3 length: 17 residues. Trimming cost V 3 bases and J 4 bases, with 21 bases left between them.

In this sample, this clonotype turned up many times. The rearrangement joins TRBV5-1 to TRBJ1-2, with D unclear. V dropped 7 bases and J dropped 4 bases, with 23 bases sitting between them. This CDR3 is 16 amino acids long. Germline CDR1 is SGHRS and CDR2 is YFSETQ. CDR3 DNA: TGCGCCAGCGTTATAAAATCGGTTCGAAAGACCTATGGCTACACCTTC. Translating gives CASVIKSVRKTYGYTF.

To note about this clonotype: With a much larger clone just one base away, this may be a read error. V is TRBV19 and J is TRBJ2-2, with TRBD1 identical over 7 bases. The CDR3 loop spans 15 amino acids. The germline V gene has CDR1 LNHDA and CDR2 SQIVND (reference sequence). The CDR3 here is CASSTKTGWTGVLFF. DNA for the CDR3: TGTGCCAGTAGTACCAAGACAGGGTGGACCGGGGTGCTGTTTTTT.

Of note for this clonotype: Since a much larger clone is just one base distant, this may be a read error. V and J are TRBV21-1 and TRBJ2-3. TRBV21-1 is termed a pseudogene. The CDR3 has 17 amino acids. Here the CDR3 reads CASSENVATVMQDMQYF. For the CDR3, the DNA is TGTGCCAGCAGCGAAAACGTAGCTACAGTCATGCAAGATATGCAGTATTTT.

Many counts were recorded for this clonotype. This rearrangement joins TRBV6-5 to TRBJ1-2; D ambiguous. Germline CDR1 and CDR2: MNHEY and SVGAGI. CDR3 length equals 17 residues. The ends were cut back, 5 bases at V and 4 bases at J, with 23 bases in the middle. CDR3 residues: CASSHYMECRKTYGYTF. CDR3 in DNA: TGTGCCAGCAGTCACTATATGGAATGTAGAAAGACCTATGGCTACACCTTC.